Following are 14 T cell receptor beta chains from one sample sequenced in a study of monozygotic twins with inflammatory bowel disease. Using the 5' RACE reads, TCRdb records one entry per CDR3 protein without DNA. This sample contains some 300,000 distinct CDR3 sequences. The sample taken for sequencing was blood. The receptors originated from a human donor with ulcerative colitis or Crohn's disease, or a healthy co-twin of an affected twin (not recorded which).

V usage is TRBV27 and J usage is TRBJ2-7; TCRdb lists TRBD1, though no DNA is available to test this call. Germline loops: CDR1 MNHEY, CDR2 SMNVEV (reference sequence). The CDR3 runs 15 residues. CDR3 sequence reads: CASSKRHRDKYEQYF.

The rearrangement uses TRBV7-3 and TRBJ2-2. The CDR3 totals 15 residues. Germline loops: CDR1 SGHTA, CDR2 FQGTGA. CDR3 in amino acids: CASSLNGGSTGELFF.

The V and J genes are TRBV30 and TRBJ1-5; lacking DNA, the TRBD1 call made by TCRdb goes unchecked. CDR3 size: 15 residues. Germline assignment: CDR1 GTSNPN and CDR2 SVGIG (reference sequence). CDR3: CAWSVSDRGIQPQHF.

The CDR3 loop is CAWRGTWTELNTEAFF. V gene TRBV30 combines with J gene TRBJ1-1; TCRdb's D gene call, TRBD1, goes unchecked for lack of DNA. Germline V gene sequence: CDR1 GTSNPN, CDR2 SVGIG (reference sequence). The CDR3 sequence is 16 residues long.

The rearrangement uses TRBV24-1 and TRBJ2-2; the TCRdb D gene call, TRBD1, has no DNA to confirm it. The germline V gene has CDR1 KGHDR and CDR2 SFDVKD. This CDR3 has 15 residues. The CDR3 sequence: CATSESGQAPGELFF.

The chain carries TRBV29-1 and TRBJ2-7; TCRdb calls TRBD2, which cannot be checked without DNA. The V gene's germline CDR1 is SQVTM and CDR2 ANQGSEA. This CDR3 is built from 14 residues. CDR3: CSVGISSGNYEQYF.

CDR3 sequence: CASSLETGIPETQYF. This sequence joins TRBV7-2 and TRBJ2-5; lacking DNA, the TRBD1 call made by TCRdb goes unchecked. Germline CDR1 and CDR2: SGHTA and FQGNSA. This CDR3 is built from 15 residues.

The V call is TRBV11-2, the J call TRBJ2-6; the D call from TCRdb, TRBD1, cannot be confirmed without DNA. This CDR3 comprises 17 residues. The V gene's germline CDR1 is SGHAT and CDR2 FQNNGV. The CDR3 loop is CASSQTGFPSGANVLTF.

CDR3 in amino acids: CASSDGGSEQFF. The chain combines TRBV6-1 with TRBJ2-1; checking the TCRdb D call of TRBD2 is not possible without DNA. The CDR3 spans 12 residues. CDR1 is MNHNS, CDR2 SASEGT, per germline.

V is TRBV7-2 and J is TRBJ2-2; the TCRdb D gene call, TRBD1, has no DNA to confirm it. Germline V gives CDR1 SGHTA, CDR2 FQGNSA. The CDR3 covers 14 residues. The CDR3 loop reads CASSPRTNTGELFF.

The V gene is TRBV7-9, the J gene TRBJ2-3. Germline CDR1 reads SEHNR; CDR2 reads FQNEAQ (reference sequence). The CDR3 spans 14 residues. The CDR3 reads CASSFESAASNPNF.

The rearrangement links TRBV7-2 to TRBJ2-2; absent DNA, TCRdb's TRBD1 call cannot be checked. This CDR3 region has 14 residues. Germline CDR1 is SGHTA and CDR2 is FQGNSA. The CDR3 sequence is CASSPNTGGGELFF.

The genes are TRBV3-1 and TRBJ1-1. The length of the CDR3 is 15 residues. The germline V gene encodes CDR1 LGHDT and CDR2 YNNKEL (reference sequence). The chain's CDR3 is CASSQVGITNTEAFF.

This sequence joins TRBV3-1 and TRBJ2-1; checking the TCRdb D call of TRBD2 is not possible without DNA. This CDR3 is 17 amino acids long. Germline V gene sequence: CDR1 LGHDT, CDR2 YNNKEL (reference sequence). The CDR3 loop is CASSQGLATSGDNEQFF.